A selection of T cell receptor beta chains follows, all from one sample in a study of glioma-infiltrating T cells after dendritic cell vaccination. Generated by immunoSEQ multiplex PCR, the TCRdb table keeps only in-frame clones and is missing some. The sample holds roughly 60,000 clones, roughly nine tenths seen once. The source material was blood, sampled after dendritic cell vaccination. Every receptor here comes from a human donor with glioblastoma. Both conserved end residues are part of each CDR3. A D gene is named only where the DNA matches it firmly. Size is stated for part of the rows, as once, few or many counts, or as a class when the clone is expanded.

cdr3_aa	cdr3_length	d_call	clone_size	v_call
CASRGTGRGQPQHF	14	TRBD1	few	TRBV19
CASSLDRDNEQFF	13	TRBD1	NA	TRBV7-2
CSVRTPEAFF	10	NA	NA	TRBV29-1
CASSWAGRPMNTEAFF	16	NA	NA	TRBV11-2
CASGLVRSALGVKENQPQHF	20	NA	NA	TRBV12-5
CASSPGLAGGANVLTF	16	TRBD2	NA	TRBV27
CASSLTQGTSGGAGSDTQYF	20	TRBD2	NA	TRBV4-2
CASSLGTSGSEQYF	14	TRBD2	NA	TRBV7-9
CASSIEGPGELFF	13	NA	NA	TRBV5-1
CASSALGRATNEKLFF	16	NA	few	TRBV25-1
CASSVVVAENTEAFF	15	NA	once	TRBV9
CASRPGDETQYF	12	NA	NA	TRBV6-5
CASSSGRGDNQPQHF	15	NA	NA	TRBV7-8
CASSYSNPGAGTEAFF	16	NA	NA	TRBV6-6
CASSEYGQLNTGELFF	16	NA	NA	TRBV6-1
CASSQRGDSRSYEQYF	16	NA	NA	TRBV7-2
CASSFGVAGGRDTQYF	16	TRBD2	NA	TRBV7-2
CASRPDRNYGYTF	13	TRBD1	NA	TRBV6-5
CASSEAGDYNEQFF	14	NA	NA	TRBV9
CASSRTGATDTQYF	14	TRBD1	NA	TRBV14
CASSYLGLGQTQYF	14	TRBD2	NA	TRBV6-5
CASSGRGGRDTEAFF	15	NA	NA	TRBV25-1
CASSPSGRSQETQYF	15	TRBD2	NA	TRBV7-6
CASSSTVRLPTSSYNEQFF	19	NA	NA	TRBV13
CASSQGQFGNIQYF	14	NA	few	TRBV4-1
CATRRGENTEAFF	13	NA	NA	TRBV10-3
CSARERVGYTF	11	NA	NA	TRBV20-1
CASSLTTSGPVHSYEQYF	18	TRBD2	NA	TRBV7-7
CATKTGRDNQPQHF	14	NA	NA	TRBV10-3
CASSYTGTGGWIETQYF	17	TRBD1	NA	TRBV11-3
CASSQGQFTGGFRNEQFF	18	TRBD1	NA	TRBV4-1
CASIQDTNTEAFF	13	NA	NA	TRBV6-5
CASSPWTSVTRGTQYF	16	TRBD2	NA	TRBV9
CASSEGTGVSQPQHF	15	TRBD1	few	TRBV9
CASAAQGIDLSDTQYF	16	TRBD1	NA	TRBV19
CASSLSGRSSYNEQFF	16	NA	NA	TRBV27
CASSQSRINEKLFF	14	NA	NA	TRBV23-1
CASSVAGLSYEQYF	14	NA	NA	TRBV6-5
CASSINGPHYSGNTIYF	17	NA	NA	TRBV19
CASSLQQRHEQFF	13	NA	NA	TRBV19